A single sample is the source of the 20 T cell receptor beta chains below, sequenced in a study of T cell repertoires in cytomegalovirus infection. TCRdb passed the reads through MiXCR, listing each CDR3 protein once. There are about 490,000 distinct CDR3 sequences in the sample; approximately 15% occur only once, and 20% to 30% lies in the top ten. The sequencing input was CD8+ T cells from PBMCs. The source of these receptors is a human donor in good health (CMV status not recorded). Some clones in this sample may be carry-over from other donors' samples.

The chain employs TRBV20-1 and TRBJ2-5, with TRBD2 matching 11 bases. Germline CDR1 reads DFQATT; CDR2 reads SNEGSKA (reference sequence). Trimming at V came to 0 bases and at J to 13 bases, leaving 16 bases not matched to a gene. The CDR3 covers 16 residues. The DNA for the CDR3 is TGCAGTGCTAGAGACGGGCGCGGTCTAGCGGGGGGTTCGGGGTACTTC. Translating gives CSARDGRGLAGGSGYF.

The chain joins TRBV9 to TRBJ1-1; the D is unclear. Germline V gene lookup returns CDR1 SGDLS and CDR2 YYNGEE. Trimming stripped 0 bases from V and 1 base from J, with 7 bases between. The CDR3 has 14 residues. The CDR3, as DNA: TGTGCCAGCAGCGTAGGGGATGAGAACACTGAAGCTTTCTTT. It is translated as CASSVGDENTEAFF.

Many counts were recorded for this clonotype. CDR3 coding DNA: TGTGCCAGCAGTCCCCGACAGGCCCAAGAGACCCAGTACTTC. It yields the protein CASSPRQAQETQYF. The chain uses TRBV2 and TRBJ2-5; tentatively, D is TRBD1 (6 bases). The CDR3 spans 14 residues. Germline V gene lookup returns CDR1 SNHLY and CDR2 FYNNEI. Trimming shortened V by 5 bases and J by 1 base, and 11 bases separated the two germline ends. The complete variable domain, with remaining parts taken from reference TRBV2 and TRBJ2-5, reads EPEVTQTPSHQVTQMGQEVILRCVPISNHLYFYWYRQILGQKVEFLVSFYNNEISEKSEIFDDQFSVERPDGSNFTLKIRSTKLEDSAMYFCASSPRQAQETQYFGPGTRLLVL.

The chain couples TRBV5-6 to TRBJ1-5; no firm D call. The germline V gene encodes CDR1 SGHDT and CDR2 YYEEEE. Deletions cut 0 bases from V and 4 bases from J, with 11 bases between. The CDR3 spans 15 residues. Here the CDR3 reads CASSLGGFGNQPQHF. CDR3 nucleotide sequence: TGTGCCAGCAGCTTGGGAGGTTTTGGGAATCAGCCCCAGCATTTT.

This CDR3 is CASGGVGTGELFF. As DNA, the CDR3 is TGTGCCTCGGGGGGGGTCGGCACCGGGGAGCTGTTTTTT. The gene calls are TRBV9 and TRBJ2-2; TRBD2 agrees at 8 bases. Per germline, CDR1 SGDLS and CDR2 YYNGEE. There are 13 residues in the CDR3. Losses at the gene ends were 10 bases for V and 4 bases for J; bases not matched to a gene: 6.

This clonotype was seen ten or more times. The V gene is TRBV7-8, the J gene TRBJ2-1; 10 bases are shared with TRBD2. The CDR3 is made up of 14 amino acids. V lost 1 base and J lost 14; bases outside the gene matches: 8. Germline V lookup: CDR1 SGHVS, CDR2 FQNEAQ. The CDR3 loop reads CASSLENSGRFEFF. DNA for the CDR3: TGTGCCAGCAGCTTAGAGAATAGCGGGAGGTTCGAGTTCTTC.

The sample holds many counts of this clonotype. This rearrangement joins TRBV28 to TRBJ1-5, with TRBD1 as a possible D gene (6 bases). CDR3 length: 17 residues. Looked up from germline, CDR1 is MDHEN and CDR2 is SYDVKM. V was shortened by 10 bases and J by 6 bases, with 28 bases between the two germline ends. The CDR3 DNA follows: TGTGCCATCCACGCTACAACAGGGCTCCAGGTGGGTCAGCCCCAGCATTTT. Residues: CAIHATTGLQVGQPQHF.

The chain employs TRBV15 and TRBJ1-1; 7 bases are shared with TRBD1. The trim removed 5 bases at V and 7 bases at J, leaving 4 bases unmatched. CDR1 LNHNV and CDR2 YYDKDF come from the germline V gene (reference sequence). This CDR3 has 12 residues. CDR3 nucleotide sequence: TGTGCCACCAGCTTCCGGGACAGTGAAGCTTTCTTT. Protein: CATSFRDSEAFF.

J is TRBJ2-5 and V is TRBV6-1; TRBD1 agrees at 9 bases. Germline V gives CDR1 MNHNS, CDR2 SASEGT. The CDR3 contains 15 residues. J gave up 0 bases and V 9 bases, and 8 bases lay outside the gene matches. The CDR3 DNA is TGTGCCAGTTCTGACCGGGACAGGGACCAAGAGACCCAGTACTTC. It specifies CASSDRDRDQETQYF.

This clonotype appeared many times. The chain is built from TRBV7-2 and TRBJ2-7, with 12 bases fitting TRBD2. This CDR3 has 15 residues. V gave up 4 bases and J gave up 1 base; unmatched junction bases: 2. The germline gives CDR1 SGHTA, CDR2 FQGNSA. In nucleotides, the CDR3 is TGTGCCAGCAGCTACGGGACTAGCGGGTCCTACGAGCAGTACTTC. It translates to CASSYGTSGSYEQYF.

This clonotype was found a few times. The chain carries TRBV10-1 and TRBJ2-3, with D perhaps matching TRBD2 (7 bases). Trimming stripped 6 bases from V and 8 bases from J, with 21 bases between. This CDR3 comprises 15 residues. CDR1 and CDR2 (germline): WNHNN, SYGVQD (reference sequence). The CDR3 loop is CASSGRDTGGGTQYF. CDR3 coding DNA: TGCGCCAGCAGCGGTAGGGACACGGGAGGAGGTACGCAGTATTTT.

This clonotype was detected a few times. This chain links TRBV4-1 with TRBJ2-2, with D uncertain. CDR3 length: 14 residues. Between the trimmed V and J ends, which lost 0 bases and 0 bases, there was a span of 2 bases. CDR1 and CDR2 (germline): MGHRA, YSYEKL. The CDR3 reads CASSQESNTGELFF. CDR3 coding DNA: TGCGCCAGCAGCCAAGAGTCGAACACCGGGGAGCTGTTTTTT.

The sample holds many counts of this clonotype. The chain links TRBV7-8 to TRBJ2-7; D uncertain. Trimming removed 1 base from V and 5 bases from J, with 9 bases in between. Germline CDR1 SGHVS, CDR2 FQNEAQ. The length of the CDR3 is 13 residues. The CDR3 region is CASSLEGFHEQYF. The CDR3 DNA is TGTGCCAGCAGCTTAGAGGGTTTCCACGAGCAGTACTTC.

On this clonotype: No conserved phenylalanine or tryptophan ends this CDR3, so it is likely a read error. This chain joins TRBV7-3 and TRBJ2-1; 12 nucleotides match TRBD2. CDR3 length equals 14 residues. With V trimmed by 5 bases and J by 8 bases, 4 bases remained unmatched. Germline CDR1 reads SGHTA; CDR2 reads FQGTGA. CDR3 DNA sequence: TGTGCCAGCAGCCTAGCGGGGGGGCTGGATGAGCAGTTCTTA. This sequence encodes CASSLAGGLDEQFL.

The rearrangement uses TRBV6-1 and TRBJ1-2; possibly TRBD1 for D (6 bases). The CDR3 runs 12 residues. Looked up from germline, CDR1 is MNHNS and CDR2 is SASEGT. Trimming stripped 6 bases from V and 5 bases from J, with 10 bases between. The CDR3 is CASSRGHYGYTF. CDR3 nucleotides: TGTGCCAGCAGCAGGGGACATTATGGCTACACCTTC.

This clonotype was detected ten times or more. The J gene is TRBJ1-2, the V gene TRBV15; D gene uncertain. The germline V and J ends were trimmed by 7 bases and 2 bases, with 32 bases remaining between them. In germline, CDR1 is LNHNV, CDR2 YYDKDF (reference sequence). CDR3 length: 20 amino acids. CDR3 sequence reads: CATTLNPSSKPKPINYGYTF. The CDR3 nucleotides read TGTGCCACCACTTTAAACCCCAGCAGTAAGCCTAAGCCTATAAACTATGGCTACACCTTC.

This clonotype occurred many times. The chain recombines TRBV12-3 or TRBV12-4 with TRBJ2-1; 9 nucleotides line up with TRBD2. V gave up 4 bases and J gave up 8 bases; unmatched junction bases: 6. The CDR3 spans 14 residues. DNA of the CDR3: TGTGCCAGCAGTTATAGCGGGAGAGGCGATGAGCAGTTCTTC. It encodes CASSYSGRGDEQFF.

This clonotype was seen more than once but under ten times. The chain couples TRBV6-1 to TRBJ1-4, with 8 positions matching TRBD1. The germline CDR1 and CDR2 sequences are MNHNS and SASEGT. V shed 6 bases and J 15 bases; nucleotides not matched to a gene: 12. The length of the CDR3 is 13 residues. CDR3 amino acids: CASSDRDRDRLFF. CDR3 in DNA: TGTGCCAGCAGCGACCGTGACCGGGACAGGTTGTTTTTT.

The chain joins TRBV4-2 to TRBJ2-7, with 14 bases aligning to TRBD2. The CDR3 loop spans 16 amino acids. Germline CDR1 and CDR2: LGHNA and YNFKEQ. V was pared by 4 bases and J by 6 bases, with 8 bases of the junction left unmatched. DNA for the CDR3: TGTGCCAGCAGCCCTGGGACTAGCGGGAGCGCCTTCGAGCAGTACTTC. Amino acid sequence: CASSPGTSGSAFEQYF.

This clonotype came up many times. CDR3 residues: CASSLGRGKTEAFF. The CDR3 DNA reads as TGTGCCAGCAGCTTAGGCAGGGGGAAAACTGAAGCTTTCTTT. The gene calls are TRBV11-2 and TRBJ1-1; 7 bases align to TRBD1. V shed 1 base, J shed 5 bases, and the junction held 4 bases outside the gene matches. This CDR3 spans 14 amino acids. Germline V gene sequence: CDR1 SGHAT, CDR2 FQNNGV.